This T cell receptor beta chain was observed in a study of T cells in Graves' hyperthyroidism and ophthalmopathy. Study-wide context: Peripheral blood collection took place at initial diagnosis, before any treatment.

This CDR3 comprises 14 residues. CDR1 is SGHNT and CDR2 is YYREEE in the germline V gene (reference sequence). The trim removed 3 bases at V and 6 bases at J, leaving 6 bases unmatched. There were TCR beta CDR3 regions amplified from RNA transcripts. Carried out on the TCR CDR3, a first-round RT-PCR used the HTBI primer set. From the multiplex PCR reads, TCRdb called clonotypes with MiXCR, one entry per CDR3 protein. This table has about 560,000 distinct CDR3 sequences, 15% to 20% appearing once. The study excluded patients with uncontrolled infection, other autoimmune disease, pregnancy or lactation. Orbital computed tomography, thyroid ultrasound, serum thyroxine and TRAb, and clinical symptoms together informed the diagnoses.

The source material was blood. The chain uses TRBV5-4 and TRBJ1-2; 9 nucleotides align to TRBD1. The clonotype was recovered from a young woman with Graves' hyperthyroidism. CDR3 in amino acids: CASSSDRGLNGYTF. The DNA of the CDR3 is TGTGCCAGCAGCTCGGACAGGGGCCTCAATGGCTACACCTTC.